Each of the 9 T cell receptor beta chains below was sequenced from the same sample in a study of vaccination and CD4 T cells after COVID-19. Scientists ran DNA taken from cultured CD4+ T cells through the Oncomine TCR Beta short-read assay for sequencing. TCRdb reprocessed the PCR reads with MiXCR, giving one entry per CDR3 protein. The table includes under 15,000 distinct CDR3 sequences, roughly 46% detected once. Treatment meaning: roughly 10-day PBMC culture with coronavirus spike peptide pools or control peptides (ViraFEST assay). These receptors have no identified antigens. The source material was CD4+ T cells from blood, cultured in vitro, sampled before SARS-CoV-2 vaccination. Receptor source: a human donor who had recovered from COVID-19.

This chain uses TRBV12-3 or TRBV12-4 with TRBJ2-5; D ambiguous. The CDR3 contains 13 residues. V gave up 6 bases and J gave up 4 bases, with 12 bases separating them. DNA of the CDR3: TGTGCCAGCAGCCCCAGAGGTGGAGAGACCCAGTACTTC. It is translated as CASSPRGGETQYF.

The CDR3 spells CASSLVGGGTDTQYF. CDR3 coding DNA: TGTGCCAGCAGCTTAGTCGGGGGAGGCACAGATACGCAGTATTTT. This sequence joins TRBV7-9 and TRBJ2-3; a weak D match, TRBD2 (6 bases). V was pared by 1 base and J by 1 base, with 9 bases between. The CDR3 totals 15 residues. CDR1 SEHNR and CDR2 FQNEAQ come from the germline V gene (reference sequence).

This clonotype has just a few counts. The chain employs TRBV24-1 and TRBJ1-5, with no clear D. The CDR3 is made up of 13 amino acids. Germline-derived CDR1 and CDR2 are KGHDR and SFDVKD. Deletions cut 3 bases from V and 4 bases from J, with 6 bases between. Here the CDR3 DNA reads TGTGCCACCAGTGATGGAGGGAATCAGCCCCAGCATTTT. It is translated as CATSDGGNQPQHF.

About this clonotype: A read error may account for a junction end that differs from germline. The chain has TRBV20-1 and TRBJ1-6, with TRBD1 matching 7 bases. This CDR3 contains 11 residues. Germline V gene sequence: CDR1 DFQATT, CDR2 SNEGSKA (reference sequence). This chain's CDR3 is CSARQGSRLHF. CDR3 DNA: TGCAGTGCTCGACAGGGTTCACGCCTCCACTTT.

The rearrangement uses TRBV19 and TRBJ2-7; no reliable D call. The CDR3 is 13 amino acids. The ends were cut back, 6 bases at V and 0 bases at J, with 9 bases in the middle. CDR1 and CDR2 from the germline V gene are LNHDA and SQIVND (reference sequence). CDR3 nucleotide sequence: TGTGCCAGTAGCCCGGACGTCTCCTACGAGCAGTACTTC. This codes for CASSPDVSYEQYF.

In its sample, this clonotype was seen once. The gene calls are TRBV19 and TRBJ1-5; D possibly corresponds to TRBD1 (6 bases). This CDR3 has 14 amino acids. With 2 bases removed from V and 6 bases from J, the gap between germline ends came to 11 bases. Germline values: CDR1 LNHDA, CDR2 SQIVND (reference sequence). CDR3 in amino acids: CASSITGFVQPQHF. The CDR3 DNA is TGTGCCAGTAGTATAACAGGGTTCGTTCAGCCCCAGCATTTT.

CDR3 residues: CASRITLQSRGGYTF. Here the CDR3 DNA reads TGTGCCAGCAGAATCACCCTCCAAAGTCGAGGTGGCTACACCTTC. This sequence joins TRBV27 and TRBJ1-2, with unresolved D. Trimming took off 6 bases at V and 7 bases at J, with 21 bases between the two ends. The germline V gene has CDR1 MNHEY and CDR2 SMNVEV (reference sequence). CDR3 length: 15 amino acids.

The chain links TRBV7-2 to TRBJ2-7; a weak D match, TRBD2 (6 bases). The CDR3 runs to 14 residues. Trimming removed 5 bases from V and 2 bases from J, with 13 bases in between. Germline V gene lookup returns CDR1 SGHTA and CDR2 FQGNSA. CDR3 sequence: CASSPDGGAYEQYF. In DNA form, the CDR3 reads TGTGCCAGCAGCCCAGATGGAGGGGCCTACGAGCAGTACTTC.

This clonotype was seen only a few times. The rearrangement uses TRBV6-5 and TRBJ1-2; D is ambiguous. The germline gives CDR1 MNHEY, CDR2 SVGAGI. Trimming shortened V by 0 bases and J by 8 bases, and 13 bases separated the two germline ends. The CDR3 is 14 residues long. The CDR3 loop reads CASSYSEIGRGYTF. CDR3 in DNA: TGTGCCAGCAGTTACTCCGAGATAGGGAGAGGCTACACCTTC.